These 9 T cell receptor beta chains originate from one sample sequenced in a study of blood T cell repertoires in COVID-19. The repertoire was sequenced with immunoSEQ multiplex PCR; TCRdb's copy has only in-frame clones and lacks some. This sample carries over 150,000 clones, over 70% of them seen once, and the ten largest clones take roughly 19%. The sample was peripheral blood. These receptors originate from a woman aged 70 to 79 who had recovered from COVID-19.

This rearrangement joins TRBV13 to TRBJ2-5, with D hard to call. With 5 bases removed from V and 2 bases from J, the gap between germline ends came to 15 bases. The germline V gene has CDR1 PRHDT and CDR2 FYEKMQ (reference sequence). The CDR3 is made up of 15 amino acids. The CDR3 DNA is TGTGCCAGCAGCCGCTACGCTAGTGATCAAGAGACCCAGTACTTC. Translated, it gives CASSRYASDQETQYF.

The chain employs TRBV6-2 or TRBV6-3 and TRBJ2-1; the match to TRBD2 covers 7 bases. The CDR3 runs to 15 residues. Trimming at V came to 6 bases and at J to 8 bases, leaving 13 bases not matched to a gene. The germline V gene has CDR1 MNHEY and CDR2 SVGEGT. The CDR3 nucleotides are TGTGCCAGCAGCCCCTTGCGCGGGAGAGGCGATGAGCAGTTCTTC. Amino acid sequence: CASSPLRGRGDEQFF.

A remark on this clone: Germline and junction disagree at one end, which may indicate a read error. The chain links TRBV18 to TRBJ1-2, with TRBD1 matching over 8 bases. Germline CDR1 KGHSH, CDR2 LQKENI. This CDR3 has 13 amino acids. CDR3 amino acids: CASSPDRGANKLF. The CDR3 DNA is TGTGCCAGCTCACCAGACAGGGGCGCGAATAAACTCTTC.

V usage is TRBV30 and J usage is TRBJ1-2; TRBD1 might be the D (6 bases). The CDR3 covers 12 residues. The V gene lost 5 bases and the J gene lost 2 bases, with 9 bases spanning the gap. Germline lookup yields CDR1 GTSNPN and CDR2 SVGIG (reference sequence). As DNA, the CDR3 is TGTGCCTGGGGGGGGGCAAACTATGGCTACACCTTC. This sequence encodes CAWGGANYGYTF.

The CDR3 here is CASSSWPYGYTF. The DNA of the CDR3 is TGTGCCAGCAGTTCATGGCCCTATGGCTACACCTTC. The rearrangement links TRBV6-2 or TRBV6-3 to TRBJ1-2; D not resolved. Per germline, CDR1 MNHEY and CDR2 SVGEGT. The V end lost 4 bases, the J end lost 4 bases, and 7 bases lay between the germline ends. The length of the CDR3 is 12 residues.

This clone has a single count. The V and J genes are TRBV28 and TRBJ1-2; 9 bases are shared with TRBD1. The CDR3 spans 13 residues. CDR1 and CDR2 from the germline V gene are MDHEN and SYDVKM. V lost 6 bases, J lost 7 bases, and 6 bases stayed unmatched. The CDR3 loop is CASRPTGGGGYTF. The CDR3 DNA reads TGTGCCAGCAGACCAACAGGGGGCGGTGGCTACACCTTC.

J is TRBJ1-1 and V is TRBV12-3 or TRBV12-4, with no clear D. V was pared by 6 bases and J by 11 bases, with 19 bases between. The CDR3 sequence is 13 residues long. The CDR3 DNA reads TGTGCCAGCAGCCCCTCCGGTGGCCGCGGGGCTTTCTTT. It translates to CASSPSGGRGAFF.

In DNA form, the CDR3 reads TGTGCCAGCTCACCACTTTGGGGGGACGGCACAGATACGCAGTATTTT. This sequence encodes CASSPLWGDGTDTQYF. The genes are TRBV18 and TRBJ2-3, with D possibly matching TRBD2 (6 bases). From germline, CDR1 is KGHSH and CDR2 LQKENI. Trimming cost V 1 base and J 1 base, with 12 bases left between them. CDR3 length equals 16 residues.

The chain combines TRBV5-1 with TRBJ1-1; 7 bases agree with TRBD1. The V gene end was trimmed by 0 bases and the J gene end by 0 bases; junction bases not matched to a gene: 5. Germline CDR1 and CDR2: SGHRS and YFSETQ. The CDR3 spans 16 residues. The CDR3 is CASSLAAGGMNTEAFF. In DNA form, the CDR3 reads TGCGCCAGCAGCTTGGCGGCAGGGGGTATGAACACTGAAGCTTTCTTT.